Listed below are T cell receptor beta chains from one sample, sequenced in a study of T cells in Graves' hyperthyroidism and ophthalmopathy. Via MiXCR, TCRdb re-called the multiplex PCR reads, giving one row per CDR3 protein. The sample contains about 610,000 distinct CDR3 sequences, about 16% of which appear only once. Material for sequencing was blood. Every receptor here comes from a woman aged 40 to 55 with Graves' ophthalmopathy. Each CDR3 is given with its conserved first and last residue. D genes are given only for firm matches. Only some rows state a clone size, as once, few, many or a class for expanded clones.

>TRBV7-3|TRBJ2-5|TRBD2|.
CASSPGTSVIETQYF
TGTGCCAGCAGCCCCGGGACTAGCGTTATAGAGACCCAGTACTTC
>TRBV9|TRBJ2-3|.|few
CASSLGRHGTDTQYF
TGTGCCAGCAGCCTAGGGCGGCATGGCACAGATACGCAGTATTTT
>TRBV20-1|TRBJ1-5|TRBD1|.
CSARGDNNQPQHF
TGCAGTGCCAGGGGGGACAACAATCAGCCCCAGCATTTT
>TRBV27|TRBJ2-7|TRBD2|many
CASSLGTSGKGAGEQYF
TGTGCCAGCAGCCTAGGGACTAGCGGGAAGGGGGCGGGCGAGCAGTACTTC
>TRBV7-2|TRBJ2-7|.|few
CASSLAGGPGYEQYF
TGTGCCAGCAGCTTAGCGGGGGGGCCGGGTTACGAGCAGTACTTC
>TRBV20-1|TRBJ2-7|TRBD1|many
CSAPGTGGYEQYF
TGCAGTGCCCCCGGGACAGGGGGCTACGAGCAGTACTTC
>TRBV6-6|TRBJ2-3|TRBD1|few
CASSYRTGSDTQYF
TGTGCCAGCAGTTACCGGACAGGTTCAGATACGCAGTATTTT
>TRBV4-2|TRBJ2-7|.|.
CASSQKEGQVGEQYF
TGTGCCAGCAGCCAAAAGGAGGGCCAGGTTGGAGAGCAGTACTTC
>TRBV20-1|TRBJ2-7|.|many
CSARDLEWGLDEQYF
TGCAGTGCTAGAGACTTAGAGTGGGGCCTTGACGAGCAGTACTTC
>TRBV5-1|TRBJ1-2|TRBD1|.
CASSLIDRGVYGYTF
TGCGCCAGCAGCTTAATCGACAGGGGGGTCTATGGCTACACCTTC
>TRBV10-3|TRBJ2-7|.|many
CAISESGLRAGAYEQYF
TGTGCCATCAGTGAGTCGGGTTTGCGGGCCGGGGCCTACGAGCAGTACTTC
>TRBV9|TRBJ1-1|.|few
CASSAVGENTEAFF
TGTGCCAGCAGCGCAGTAGGAGAGAACACTGAAGCTTTCTTT
>TRBV2|TRBJ2-3|TRBD2|many
CASSGRGDSTDTQYF
TGTGCCAGCAGTGGGCGGGGGGACTCCACAGATACGCAGTATTTT
>TRBV18|TRBJ2-5|.|.
CASSPQTKETQYF
TGTGCCAGCTCACCGCAAACTAAAGAGACCCAGTACTTC
>TRBV20-1|TRBJ2-1|TRBD2|many
CSALAGYNEQFF
TGCAGTGCTCTAGCGGGATACAATGAGCAGTTCTTC
>TRBV7-2|TRBJ2-4|TRBD2|many
CASSLWGGTAKNIQYF
TGTGCCAGCAGCTTATGGGGGGGTACAGCCAAAAACATTCAGTACTTC
>TRBV6-1|TRBJ1-1|.|many
CASSEITVNTEAFF
TGTGCCAGCAGTGAAATCACCGTGAACACTGAAGCTTTCTTT
>TRBV11-2|TRBJ2-7|.|many
CASSNDIQTYEQYF
TGTGCCAGCAGCAACGATATACAGACTTACGAGCAGTACTTC
>TRBV2|TRBJ1-4|.|.
CASSDTPADNEKLFF
TGTGCCAGCAGTGATACGCCAGCAGATAATGAAAAACTGTTTTTT
>TRBV29-1|TRBJ2-7|.|many
CSVAGPNKIYEQYF
TGCAGCGTAGCCGGGCCAAATAAGATCTACGAGCAGTACTTC
>TRBV12-3/TRBV12-4|TRBJ1-1|.|many
CASSLAQGRTEAFF
TGTGCCAGCAGTTTAGCCCAGGGGAGAACTGAAGCTTTCTTT
>TRBV3-1|TRBJ1-5|.|many
CASSQGGVGNQPQHF
TGTGCCAGCAGCCAGGGAGGGGTTGGCAATCAGCCCCAGCATTTT
>TRBV7-9|TRBJ1-6|TRBD1|many
CASSGDRGRSPLHF
TGTGCCAGCAGCGGGGACAGGGGGCGTTCACCCCTCCACTTT
>TRBV2|TRBJ1-4|.|.
CASSEKGRGLGEKLFF
TGTGCCAGCAGTGAAAAGGGCCGCGGGCTGGGGGAAAAACTGTTTTTT
>TRBV5-5|TRBJ2-1|.|many
CASSQDWTPSYNEQFF
TGTGCCAGCAGTCAGGACTGGACTCCCTCCTACAATGAGCAGTTCTTC
>TRBV11-2|TRBJ1-2|TRBD1|many
CASSSGQGYYGYTF
TGTGCCAGCAGCTCGGGACAGGGGTACTATGGCTACACCTTC
>TRBV11-2|TRBJ2-1|TRBD1|many
CASSSQPGTGHNEQFF
TGTGCCAGCAGCTCTCAACCCGGGACAGGGCACAATGAGCAGTTCTTC
>TRBV20-1|TRBJ1-6|.|.
CSARDLRGDNSPLHF
TGCAGTGCTAGAGATCTGAGGGGAGATAATTCACCCCTCCACTTT
>TRBV2|TRBJ2-2|TRBD2|many
CASSEALFSGRANTGELFF
TGTGCCAGCAGTGAAGCGCTTTTTAGCGGGAGGGCGAACACCGGGGAGCTGTTTTTT
>TRBV20-1|TRBJ2-7|.|many
CSAGNREPYEQYF
TGCAGTGCTGGGAACAGGGAACCCTACGAGCAGTACTTC
>TRBV12-3/TRBV12-4|TRBJ1-6|.|.
CASSSTGNILHF
TGTGCCAGCAGTTCCACAGGGAACATCCTCCACTTT
>TRBV7-9|TRBJ2-7|.|many
CASMDSSYEQYF
TGTGCCAGCATGGACTCCTCCTACGAGCAGTACTTC
>TRBV5-1|TRBJ1-3|.|few
CASSLGRQPGNTIYF
TGCGCCAGCAGCTTGGGCAGACAGCCTGGAAACACCATATATTTT
>TRBV6-1|TRBJ1-6|.|many
CASSEGADSMHSPLHF
TGTGCCAGCAGTGAGGGCGCAGACAGCATGCATTCACCCCTCCACTTT
>TRBV2|TRBJ2-1|.|.
CASSWIERTSYNEQFF
TGTGCCAGCAGTTGGATCGAGCGGACCTCCTACAATGAGCAGTTCTTC
>TRBV5-6|TRBJ2-1|.|many
CASTGLGEQFF
TGTGCCAGCACTGGATTGGGTGAGCAGTTCTTC
>TRBV6-1|TRBJ2-1|TRBD2|.
CASSREASGYNEQFF
TGTGCCAGCAGCCGGGAGGCTAGCGGTTACAATGAGCAGTTCTTC
>TRBV5-1|TRBJ2-7|TRBD2|.
CASSPGRTSGLSYEQYF
TGCGCCAGCAGCCCGGGAAGGACTAGCGGGTTGTCCTACGAGCAGTACTTC
>TRBV24-1|TRBJ2-3|TRBD2|.
CATSDFSGGPRGTDTQYF
TGTGCCACCAGTGATTTTAGCGGGGGACCACGGGGGACAGATACGCAGTATTTT
>TRBV30|TRBJ2-3|TRBD2|few
CAWSRLAGSTDTQYF
TGTGCCTGGAGTCGACTAGCGGGGAGCACAGATACGCAGTATTTT
>TRBV28|TRBJ1-1|.|many
CASSSGPLGTEAFF
TGTGCCAGCAGTTCCGGACCCTTGGGGACTGAAGCTTTCTTT
>TRBV27|TRBJ2-5|.|.
CASSLLGDETQYF
TGTGCCAGCAGTTTATTAGGGGATGAGACCCAGTACTTC
>TRBV30|TRBJ2-1|TRBD2|many
CAWSGTSGSLNEQFF
TGTGCCTGGAGTGGGACTAGCGGATCCCTTAATGAGCAGTTCTTC
>TRBV7-3|TRBJ1-2|.|.
CASSRGAAGFDYGYTF
TGTGCCAGCAGCAGAGGGGCGGCGGGTTTCGACTATGGCTACACCTTC
>TRBV4-1|TRBJ2-2|.|few
CASSLGIARNTGELFF
TGCGCCAGCAGCCTTGGGATAGCGAGGAACACCGGGGAGCTGTTTTTT
>TRBV7-6|TRBJ2-5|TRBD2|many
CASSLFSGGQETQYF
TGTGCCAGCAGCTTATTTAGCGGGGGCCAAGAGACCCAGTACTTC
>TRBV29-1|TRBJ2-5|TRBD1|.
CSVVLARGLGKTQYF
TGCAGCGTTGTTCTCGCCAGGGGGCTCGGAAAGACCCAGTACTTC
>TRBV5-1|TRBJ1-1|TRBD1|.
CASSPQGWENTEAFF
TGCGCCAGCAGTCCACAGGGGTGGGAGAACACTGAAGCTTTCTTT
>TRBV20-1|TRBJ2-3|.|many
CSAGPPRAASTDTQYF
TGCAGTGCAGGCCCTCCCCGGGCGGCTAGCACAGATACGCAGTATTTT
>TRBV7-8|TRBJ1-5|TRBD1|.
CASSRTGSGNQPQHF
TGTGCCAGCAGCCGGACAGGGTCGGGCAATCAGCCCCAGCATTTT
>TRBV3-1|TRBJ2-5|.|.
CASSQGGGRQETQYF
TGTGCCAGCAGCCAGGGGGGCGGGCGGCAAGAGACCCAGTACTTC
>TRBV5-1|TRBJ2-3|.|many
CASSLVPRASTDTQYF
TGCGCCAGCAGCTTGGTACCCAGGGCAAGCACAGATACGCAGTATTTT
>TRBV10-3|TRBJ1-1|.|.
CAISDPHTEAFF
TGTGCCATCAGTGATCCACACACTGAAGCTTTCTTT
>TRBV2|TRBJ2-7|.|many
CASSGGLNYEQYF
TGTGCCAGCAGTGGCGGACTAAACTACGAGCAGTACTTC
>TRBV12-3/TRBV12-4|TRBJ1-3|.|few
CASRSLTGNSGNTIYF
TGTGCCAGCAGATCTTTGACAGGCAACTCTGGAAACACCATATATTTT
>TRBV30|TRBJ1-4|.|many
CAWSQWGEKLFF
TGTGCCTGGAGCCAGTGGGGTGAAAAACTGTTTTTT
>TRBV3-1|TRBJ1-2|.|many
CASSPLDGYGYTF
TGTGCCAGCAGCCCGCTGGACGGCTATGGCTACACCTTC
>TRBV2|TRBJ2-1|TRBD2|many
CASSESAPAGTYNEQFF
TGTGCCAGCAGTGAATCGGCCCCAGCGGGGACGTACAATGAGCAGTTCTTC